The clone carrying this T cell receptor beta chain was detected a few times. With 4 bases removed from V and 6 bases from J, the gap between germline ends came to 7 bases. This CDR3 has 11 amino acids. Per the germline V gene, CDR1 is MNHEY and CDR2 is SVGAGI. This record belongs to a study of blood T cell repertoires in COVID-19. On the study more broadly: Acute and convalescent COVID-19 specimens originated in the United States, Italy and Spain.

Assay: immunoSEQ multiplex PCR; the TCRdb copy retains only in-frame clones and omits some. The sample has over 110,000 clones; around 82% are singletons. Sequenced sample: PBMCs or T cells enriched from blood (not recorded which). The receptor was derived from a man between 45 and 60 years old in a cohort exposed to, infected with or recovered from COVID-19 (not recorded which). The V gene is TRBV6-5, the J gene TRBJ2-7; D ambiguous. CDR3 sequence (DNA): TGTGCCAGCAGTTCTATTGGCGAGCAGTACTTC. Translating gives CASSSIGEQYF.